This T cell receptor beta chain was obtained from a study of CXCR3-negative and CXCR3-positive naive CD8 T cells. Notes on this clonotype: Its antigen is as yet unknown.

The TRB libraries of cDNA were built by UMI-labeled 5' RACE. One entry per CDR3 protein, without DNA, is what TCRdb gives after re-calling the 5' RACE reads. Here the sample table reports around 48,000 distinct CDR3 sequences. The CDR3 is 13 amino acids. Looked up from germline, CDR1 is SEHNR and CDR2 is FQNEAQ (reference sequence). Study-wide results and caveats: Naive CXCR3-positive and CXCR3-negative cells shared TRBV-TRBJ usage; memory cells diverged.

The receptor was derived from a human donor in good health. Some clones in this sample may be carry-over from other donors' samples. Source material: memory CD8+ T cells from blood. The chain links TRBV7-9 to TRBJ2-2. The CDR3 protein is CASSQVNTGELFF.